This TCR beta chain was identified in a study of blood T cell repertoires in COVID-19. Background on the study: Samples taken during acute and convalescent COVID-19 were collected in the United States, Italy and Spain. PBMCs, B-cell-depleted T cells, or T cells provided the cDNA or gDNA that made up the material.

In the source study's methods: Amplification of reference gene primers provided the estimated nucleated cell counts. The assay was immunoSEQ multiplex PCR, and TCRdb's table has in-frame clones only and misses some. V and J calls and clone size follow that table, whereas D and trimming were derived from the DNA. The data show 110,000 to 150,000 clones, approximately 73% seen once. The germline gives CDR1 SGHTA, CDR2 FQGNSA. The CDR3 spans 14 residues. V was cut by 1 base and J by 15 bases, with 18 bases left in between. The clonotype was recovered from a man aged 55-75 years with acute or convalescent COVID-19. This chain connects TRBV7-2 to TRBJ2-2; the D gene is possibly TRBD2 (5 bases). The specimen was peripheral blood. CDR3 coding DNA: TGTGCCAGCAGCTTAGAGTGGTCCCGAGGGAGTTTGTTTTTT. This translates into CASSLEWSRGSLFF.